This entry is about one T cell receptor beta chain. The data belong to a study of control samples from healthy donors and cancer patients. Measured with immunoSEQ multiplex PCR; TCRdb has only the in-frame clones, and not every one. This table holds roughly 160,000 clones, 88% found once. Germline CDR1 MDHEN, CDR2 SYDVKM. The CDR3 has 13 amino acids. The V and J ends lost 6 bases and 3 bases respectively, with 12 bases between them. This sequence joins TRBV28 and TRBJ2-7; tentative D call: TRBD1 (6 bases). The receptor was isolated from a woman aged 30 to 39 in good health. The sequencing input was blood. The CDR3 DNA reads TGTGCCAGCAGACCGGGACACCTCTACGAGCAGTACTTC. Amino acid sequence: CASRPGHLYEQYF. Using reference TRBV28 and TRBJ2-7 for the parts outside the CDR3, the full variable domain is DVKVTQSSRYLVKRTGEKVFLECVQDMDHENMFWYRQDPGLGLRLIYFSYDVKMKEKGDIPEGYSVSREKKERFSLILESASTNQTSMYLCASRPGHLYEQYFGPGTRLTVT.